This T cell receptor beta chain was captured by sequencing in a study of T cells after posttransplantation cyclophosphamide. Repertoires were generated with immunoSEQ multiplex PCR, while TCRdb's copy carries only in-frame clones and drops some. Among about 32,000 clones listed, 70% to 90% were seen once. Germline assignment: CDR1 SEHNR and CDR2 FQNEAQ (reference sequence). This CDR3 has 17 residues. Germline trimming cut 2 bases from V and 4 bases from J; bases unmatched to any gene: 8. Concerning this clone: Its specificity is unknown.

Points from the study as a whole: TRB overlap between skin or GI tissue T cells and blood was limited. Later blood repertoires were often dominated by clones from the donor CD8+ memory compartment.

The TCR sequence derives from a woman aged 40 to 50 with a blood cancer, CMV-positive, and with a related stem cell donor. This chain uses TRBV7-9 with TRBJ2-3, with 11 bases aligning to TRBD2. Material for sequencing was PBMCs. The CDR3 is CASSLMVSSGGSDTQYF. DNA of the CDR3: TGTGCCAGCAGCTTAATGGTGTCTAGCGGGGGGTCAGATACGCAGTATTTT.